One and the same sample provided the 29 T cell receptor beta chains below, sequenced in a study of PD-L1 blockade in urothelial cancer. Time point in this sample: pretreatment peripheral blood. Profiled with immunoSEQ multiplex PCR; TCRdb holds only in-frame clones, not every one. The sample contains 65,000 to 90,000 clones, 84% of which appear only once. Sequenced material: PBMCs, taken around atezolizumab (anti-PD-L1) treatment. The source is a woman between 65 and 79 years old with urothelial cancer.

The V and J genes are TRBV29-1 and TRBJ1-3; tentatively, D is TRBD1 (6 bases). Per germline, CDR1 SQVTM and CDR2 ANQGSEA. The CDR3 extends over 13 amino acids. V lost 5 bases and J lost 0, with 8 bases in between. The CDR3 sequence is CSVKDSSGNTIYF. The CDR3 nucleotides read TGCAGCGTTAAGGACAGCTCTGGAAACACCATATATTTT.

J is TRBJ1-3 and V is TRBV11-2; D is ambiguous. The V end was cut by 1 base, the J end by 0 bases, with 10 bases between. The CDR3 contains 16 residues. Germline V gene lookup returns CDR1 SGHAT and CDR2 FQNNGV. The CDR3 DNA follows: TGTGCCAGCAGCTTAGTAGTAGAGAGCTCTGGAAACACCATATATTTT. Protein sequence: CASSLVVESSGNTIYF.

The CDR3 protein is CASSSATGSYGYTF. DNA for the CDR3: TGTGCCAGCAGCTCCGCGACAGGGAGCTATGGCTACACCTTC. This sequence joins TRBV7-2 and TRBJ1-2; 7 nucleotides align to TRBD1. The CDR3 spans 14 residues. The J segment lost 4 bases and the V segment lost 4 bases, leaving 6 bases of the junction unmatched. CDR1 and CDR2 (germline): SGHTA, FQGNSA.

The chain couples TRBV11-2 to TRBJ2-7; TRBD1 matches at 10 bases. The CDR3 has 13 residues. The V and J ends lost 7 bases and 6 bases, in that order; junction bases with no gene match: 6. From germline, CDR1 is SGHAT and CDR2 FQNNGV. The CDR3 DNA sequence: TGTGCCAGCACCCGGGACAGGGGACCCGAGCAGTACTTC. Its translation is CASTRDRGPEQYF.

CDR3 coding DNA: TGTGCCACCAAAGCGGGAGGGACTGTGGATGAGCAGTTCTTC. Encoded protein: CATKAGGTVDEQFF. The V call is TRBV15, the J call TRBJ2-1, with 10 nucleotides matching TRBD2. Germline lookup yields CDR1 LNHNV and CDR2 YYDKDF (reference sequence). J gave up 8 bases and V 7 bases, and 8 bases lay outside the gene matches. CDR3 length: 14 residues.

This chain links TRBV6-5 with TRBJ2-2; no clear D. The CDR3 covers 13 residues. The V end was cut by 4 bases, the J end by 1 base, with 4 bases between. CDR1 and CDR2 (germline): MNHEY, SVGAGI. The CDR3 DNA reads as TGTGCCAGCAGTTCTAGGAACACCGGGGAGCTGTTTTTT. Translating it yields CASSSRNTGELFF.

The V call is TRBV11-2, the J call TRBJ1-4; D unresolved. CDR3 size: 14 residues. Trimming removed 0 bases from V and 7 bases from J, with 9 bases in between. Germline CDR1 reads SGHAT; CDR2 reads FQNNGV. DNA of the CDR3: TGTGCCAGCAGCTTAGATCCCGGGGTTGAAAAACTGTTTTTT. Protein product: CASSLDPGVEKLFF.

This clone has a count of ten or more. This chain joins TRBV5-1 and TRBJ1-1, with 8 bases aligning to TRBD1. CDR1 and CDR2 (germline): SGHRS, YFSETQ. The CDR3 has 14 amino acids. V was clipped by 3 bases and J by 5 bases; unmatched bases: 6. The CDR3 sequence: CASSYTGGGTEAFF. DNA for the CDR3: TGCGCCAGCAGCTACACAGGGGGAGGAACTGAAGCTTTCTTT.

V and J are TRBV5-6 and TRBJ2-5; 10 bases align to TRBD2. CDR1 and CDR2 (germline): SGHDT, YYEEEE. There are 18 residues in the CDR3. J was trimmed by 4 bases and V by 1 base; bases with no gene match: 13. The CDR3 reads CASSLSGLAGVGGETQYF. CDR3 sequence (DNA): TGTGCCAGCAGCTTGAGTGGGCTAGCGGGAGTAGGGGGAGAGACCCAGTACTTC.

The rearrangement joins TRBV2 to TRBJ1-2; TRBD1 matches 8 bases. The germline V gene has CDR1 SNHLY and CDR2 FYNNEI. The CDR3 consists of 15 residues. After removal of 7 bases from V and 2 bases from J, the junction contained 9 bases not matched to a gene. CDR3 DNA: TGTGCCAGCACCAAATTCGGACAGGGCAACTATGGCTACACCTTC. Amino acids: CASTKFGQGNYGYTF. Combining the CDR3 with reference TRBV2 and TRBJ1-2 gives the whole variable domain EPEVTQTPSHQVTQMGQEVILRCVPISNHLYFYWYRQILGQKVEFLVSFYNNEISEKSEIFDDQFSVERPDGSNFTLKIRSTKLEDSAMYFCASTKFGQGNYGYTFGSGTRLTVV.

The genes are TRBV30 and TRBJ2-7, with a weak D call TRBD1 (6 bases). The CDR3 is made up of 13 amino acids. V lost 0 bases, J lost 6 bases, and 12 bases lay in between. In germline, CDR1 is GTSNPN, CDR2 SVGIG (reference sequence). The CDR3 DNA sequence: TGTGCCTGGAGTGTATGGGGGCCGGGCGAGCAGTACTTC. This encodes CAWSVWGPGEQYF.

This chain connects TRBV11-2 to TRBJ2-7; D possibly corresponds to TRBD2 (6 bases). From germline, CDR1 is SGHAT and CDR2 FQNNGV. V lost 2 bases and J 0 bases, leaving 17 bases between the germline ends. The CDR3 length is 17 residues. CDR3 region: CASSLRRGRSFSYEQYF. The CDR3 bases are TGTGCCAGCAGCTTACGGAGAGGGAGGTCCTTCTCCTACGAGCAGTACTTC.

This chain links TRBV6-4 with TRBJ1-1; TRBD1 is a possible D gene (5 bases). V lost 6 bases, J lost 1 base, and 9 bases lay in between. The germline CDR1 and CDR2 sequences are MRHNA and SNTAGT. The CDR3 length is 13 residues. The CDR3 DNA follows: TGTGCCAGCAGCGCAACAGGGAACACTGAAGCTTTCTTT. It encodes CASSATGNTEAFF.

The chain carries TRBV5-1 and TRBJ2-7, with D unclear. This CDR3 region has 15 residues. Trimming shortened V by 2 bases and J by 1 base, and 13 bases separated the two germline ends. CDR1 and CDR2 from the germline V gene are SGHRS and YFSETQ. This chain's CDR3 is CASSFVGDGSYEQYF. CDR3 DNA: TGCGCCAGCAGCTTTGTCGGAGACGGTTCCTACGAGCAGTACTTC.

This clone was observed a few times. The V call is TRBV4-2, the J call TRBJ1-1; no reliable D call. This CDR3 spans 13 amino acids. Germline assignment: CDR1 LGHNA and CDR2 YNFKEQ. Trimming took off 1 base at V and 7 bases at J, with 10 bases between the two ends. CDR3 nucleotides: TGTGCCAGCAGCCAAGTGCCTCGAGGTGAAGCTTTCTTT. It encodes CASSQVPRGEAFF.

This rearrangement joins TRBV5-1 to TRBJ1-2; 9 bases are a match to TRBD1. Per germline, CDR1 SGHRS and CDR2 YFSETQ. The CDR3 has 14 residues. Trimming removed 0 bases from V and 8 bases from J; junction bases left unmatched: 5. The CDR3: CASSLEGQGPGYTF. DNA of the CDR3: TGCGCCAGCAGCTTGGAGGGACAGGGCCCGGGCTACACCTTC.

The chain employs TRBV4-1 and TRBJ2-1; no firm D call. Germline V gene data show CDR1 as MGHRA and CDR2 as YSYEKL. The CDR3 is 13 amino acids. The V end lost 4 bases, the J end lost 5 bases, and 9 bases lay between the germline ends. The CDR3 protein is CASSPTTHNEQFF. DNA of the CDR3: TGCGCCAGCAGCCCCACAACCCACAATGAGCAGTTCTTC.

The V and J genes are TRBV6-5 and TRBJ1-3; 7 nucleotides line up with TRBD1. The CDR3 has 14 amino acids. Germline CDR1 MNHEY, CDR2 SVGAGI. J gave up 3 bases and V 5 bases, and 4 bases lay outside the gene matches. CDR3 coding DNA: TGTGCCAGCAGTGGGGGGACAGATGGAAACACCATATATTTT. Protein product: CASSGGTDGNTIYF.

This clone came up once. The CDR3 nucleotides are TGTGCCAGCAGCTTAGCGACAGGACCCTATGGCTACACCTTC. Translating gives CASSLATGPYGYTF. The chain uses TRBV7-9 and TRBJ1-2; D might be TRBD1 (6 bases). Germline V gene data show CDR1 as SEHNR and CDR2 as FQNEAQ (reference sequence). The CDR3 totals 14 residues. The V gene lost 0 bases and the J gene lost 4 bases, with 9 bases spanning the gap.

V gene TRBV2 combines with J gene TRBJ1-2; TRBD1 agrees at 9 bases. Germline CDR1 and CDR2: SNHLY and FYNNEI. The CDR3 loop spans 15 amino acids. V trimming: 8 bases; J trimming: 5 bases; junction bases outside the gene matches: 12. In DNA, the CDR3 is TGTGCCAGCGTAACAAATGAACAGGGGGCTTATGGCTACACCTTC. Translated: CASVTNEQGAYGYTF. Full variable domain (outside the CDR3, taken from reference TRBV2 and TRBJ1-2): EPEVTQTPSHQVTQMGQEVILRCVPISNHLYFYWYRQILGQKVEFLVSFYNNEISEKSEIFDDQFSVERPDGSNFTLKIRSTKLEDSAMYFCASVTNEQGAYGYTFGSGTRLTVV.

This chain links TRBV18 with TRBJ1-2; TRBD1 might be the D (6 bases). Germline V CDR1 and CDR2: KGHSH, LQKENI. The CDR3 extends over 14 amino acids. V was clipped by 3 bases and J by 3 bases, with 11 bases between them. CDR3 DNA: TGTGCCAGCTCACCTGGGGGCCGAGACTATGGCTACACCTTC. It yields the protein CASSPGGRDYGYTF.

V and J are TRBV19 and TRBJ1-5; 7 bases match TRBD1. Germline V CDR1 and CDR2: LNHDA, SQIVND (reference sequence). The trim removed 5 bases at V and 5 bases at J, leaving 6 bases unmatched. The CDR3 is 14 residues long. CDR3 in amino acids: CASSPSTGYQPQHF. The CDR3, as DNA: TGTGCCAGTAGTCCCTCGACAGGGTATCAGCCCCAGCATTTT.

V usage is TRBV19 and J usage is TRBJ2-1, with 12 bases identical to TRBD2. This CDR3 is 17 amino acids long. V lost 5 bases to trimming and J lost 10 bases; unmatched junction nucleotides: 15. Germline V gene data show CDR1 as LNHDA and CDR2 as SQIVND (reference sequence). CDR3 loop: CASSPHSLAGGPGEQFF. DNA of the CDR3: TGTGCCAGTAGTCCTCACTCTCTAGCGGGAGGGCCTGGAGAGCAGTTCTTC.

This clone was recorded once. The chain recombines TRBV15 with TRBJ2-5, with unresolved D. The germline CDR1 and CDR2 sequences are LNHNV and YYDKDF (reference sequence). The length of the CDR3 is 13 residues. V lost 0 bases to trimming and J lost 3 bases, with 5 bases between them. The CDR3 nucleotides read TGTGCCACCAGCAGAGATACAGAAGAGACCCAGTACTTC. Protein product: CATSRDTEETQYF.

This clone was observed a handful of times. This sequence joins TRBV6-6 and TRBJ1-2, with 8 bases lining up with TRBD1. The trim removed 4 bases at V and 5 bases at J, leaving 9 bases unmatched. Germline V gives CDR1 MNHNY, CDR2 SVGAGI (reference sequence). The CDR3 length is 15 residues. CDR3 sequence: CASSSNRGVSYGYTF. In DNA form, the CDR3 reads TGTGCCAGCAGTTCAAACAGGGGGGTTAGTTATGGCTACACCTTC.

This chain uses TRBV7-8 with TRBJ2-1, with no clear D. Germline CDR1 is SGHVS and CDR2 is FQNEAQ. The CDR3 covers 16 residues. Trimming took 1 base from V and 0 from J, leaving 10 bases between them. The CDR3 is CASSLVGSSSYNEQFF. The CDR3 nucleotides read TGTGCCAGCAGCTTAGTCGGGTCTAGCTCCTACAATGAGCAGTTCTTC.

The CDR3 nucleotides read TGCGCCAGCAGCTTAATTCCCAGCGCCAATCAGCCCCAGCATTTT. Translated: CASSLIPSANQPQHF. This chain joins TRBV5-1 and TRBJ1-5; D gene unclear. V lost 2 bases to trimming and J lost 3 bases, with 12 bases between them. Germline-derived CDR1 and CDR2 are SGHRS and YFSETQ. This CDR3 has 15 amino acids.

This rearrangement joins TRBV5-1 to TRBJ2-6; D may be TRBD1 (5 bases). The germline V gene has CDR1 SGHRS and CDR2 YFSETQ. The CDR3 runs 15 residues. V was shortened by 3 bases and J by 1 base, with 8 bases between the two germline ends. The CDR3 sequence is CASSSDISGANVLTF. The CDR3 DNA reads TGCGCCAGCAGCTCGGACATTTCTGGGGCCAACGTCCTGACTTTC.

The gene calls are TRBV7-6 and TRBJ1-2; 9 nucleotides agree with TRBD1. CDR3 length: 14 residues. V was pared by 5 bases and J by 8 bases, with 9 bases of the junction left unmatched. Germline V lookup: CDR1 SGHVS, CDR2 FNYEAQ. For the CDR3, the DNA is TGTGCCAGCAGCCCAAACAGGGGGCGGTCCGGCTACACCTTC. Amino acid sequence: CASSPNRGRSGYTF.